This T cell receptor (beta chain) comes out of a study of prognosis after radiotherapy for stage I lung cancer. At the level of the study: SBRT radiotherapy used 3 to 5 fractions and a biologically effective dose of at least 100 Gy.

All patients were node-negative on CT and PET/CT, without prior chemotherapy, radiotherapy or other malignancies. For this clonotype: What it binds is unknown.

Whole-study results and caveats: There were reportedly differences in TRBV and TRBJ gene usage between patients with and without metastases. Stereotactic body radiation therapy was followed by a fall in unique TCR clone counts, with a median of approximately 10,000 versus 7,000.

The CDR3 totals 15 residues. CDR1 and CDR2 from the germline V gene are SGHVS and FQNEAQ. Trimming stripped 7 bases from V and 4 bases from J, with 18 bases between. From genomic DNA, two-round multiplex PCR was used to amplify TCR beta CDR3. During first-round PCR, primers specific to each TRBV and TRBJ gene were used. Each CDR3 protein is one row after TCRdb ran MiXCR on the multiplex PCR reads. The sample lists around 15,000 distinct CDR3 sequences, around 41% occurring once. Sequencing used PBMCs, obtained before or after stereotactic body radiation therapy (not recorded which). The clonotype was recovered from a donor aged 50 or older with non-small cell lung cancer. This chain links TRBV7-8 with TRBJ2-3; D remains ambiguous. The DNA of the CDR3 is TGTGCCAGCAACAACGTCGCTCTTTTGGCAGATACGCAGTATTTT. This translates into CASNNVALLADTQYF.